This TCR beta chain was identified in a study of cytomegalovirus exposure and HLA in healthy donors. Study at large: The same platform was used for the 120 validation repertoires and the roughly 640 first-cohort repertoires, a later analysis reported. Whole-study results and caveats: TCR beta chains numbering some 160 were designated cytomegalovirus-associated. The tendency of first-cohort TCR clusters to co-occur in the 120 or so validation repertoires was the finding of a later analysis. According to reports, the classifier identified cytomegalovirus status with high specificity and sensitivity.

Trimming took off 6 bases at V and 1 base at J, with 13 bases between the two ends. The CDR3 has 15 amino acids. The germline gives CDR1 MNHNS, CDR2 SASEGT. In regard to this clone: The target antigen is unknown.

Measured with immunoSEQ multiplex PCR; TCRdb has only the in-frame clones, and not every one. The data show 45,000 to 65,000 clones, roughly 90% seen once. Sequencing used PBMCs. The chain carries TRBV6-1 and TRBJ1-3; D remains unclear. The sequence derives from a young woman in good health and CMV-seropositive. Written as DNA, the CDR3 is TGTGCCAGCAGCGTAGTGGTGTCGTCTGGAAACACCATATATTTT. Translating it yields CASSVVVSSGNTIYF.